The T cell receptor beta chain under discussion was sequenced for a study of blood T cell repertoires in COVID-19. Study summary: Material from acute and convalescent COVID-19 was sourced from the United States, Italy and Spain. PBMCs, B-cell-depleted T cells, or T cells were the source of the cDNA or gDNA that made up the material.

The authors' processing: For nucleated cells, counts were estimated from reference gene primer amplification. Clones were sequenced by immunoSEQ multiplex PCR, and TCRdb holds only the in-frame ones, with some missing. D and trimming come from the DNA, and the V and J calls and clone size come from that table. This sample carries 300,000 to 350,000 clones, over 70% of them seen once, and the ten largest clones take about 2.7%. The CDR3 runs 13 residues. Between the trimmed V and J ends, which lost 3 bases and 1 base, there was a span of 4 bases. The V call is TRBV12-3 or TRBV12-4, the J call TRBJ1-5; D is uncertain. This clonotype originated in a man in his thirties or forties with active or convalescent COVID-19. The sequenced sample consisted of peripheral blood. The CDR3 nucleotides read TGTGCCAGCAGTTTTGGCAGCAATCAGCCCCAGCATTTT. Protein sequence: CASSFGSNQPQHF.